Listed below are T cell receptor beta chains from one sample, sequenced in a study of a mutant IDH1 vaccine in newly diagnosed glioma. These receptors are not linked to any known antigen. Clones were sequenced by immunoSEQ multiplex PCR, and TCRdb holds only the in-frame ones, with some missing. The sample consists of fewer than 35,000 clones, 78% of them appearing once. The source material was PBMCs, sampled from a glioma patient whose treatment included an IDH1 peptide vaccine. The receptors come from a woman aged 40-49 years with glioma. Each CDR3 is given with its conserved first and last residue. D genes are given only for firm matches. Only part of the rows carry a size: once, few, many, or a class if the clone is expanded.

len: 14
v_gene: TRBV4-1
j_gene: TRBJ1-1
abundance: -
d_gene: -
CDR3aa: CASSIHRANTEAFF
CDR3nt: TGCGCCAGCAGCATCCACAGGGCGAACACTGAAGCTTTCTTT

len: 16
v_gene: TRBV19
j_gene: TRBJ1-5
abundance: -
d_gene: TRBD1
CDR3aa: CASSSTQGYSNQPQHF
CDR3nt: TGTGCCAGTAGTTCCACACAGGGGTATAGCAATCAGCCCCAGCATTTT

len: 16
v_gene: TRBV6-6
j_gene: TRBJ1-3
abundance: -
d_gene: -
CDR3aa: CASSYSQGGAGNTIYF
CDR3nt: TGTGCCAGCAGTTACTCACAGGGAGGCGCTGGAAACACCATATATTTT

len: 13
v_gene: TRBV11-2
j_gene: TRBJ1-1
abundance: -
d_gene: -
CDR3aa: CASSLGGRTEAFF
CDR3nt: TGTGCCAGCAGCTTAGGGGGTCGGACTGAAGCTTTCTTT

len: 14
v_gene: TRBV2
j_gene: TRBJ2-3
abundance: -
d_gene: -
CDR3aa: CAKIRGAGTDTQYF
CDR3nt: TGTGCCAAAATCCGGGGGGCCGGCACAGATACGCAGTATTTT

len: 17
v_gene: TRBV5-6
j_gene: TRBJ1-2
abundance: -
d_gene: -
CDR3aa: CASSGARGKNTNYGYTF
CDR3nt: TGTGCCAGCAGCGGAGCCAGGGGAAAGAATACGAACTATGGCTACACCTTC

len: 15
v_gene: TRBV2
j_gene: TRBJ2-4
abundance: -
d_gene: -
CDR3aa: CASSKGRVAKNIQYF
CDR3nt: TGTGCCAGCAGCAAAGGACGGGTAGCCAAAAACATTCAGTACTTC

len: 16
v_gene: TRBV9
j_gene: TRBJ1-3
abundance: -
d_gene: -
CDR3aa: CASSVDEPGSGNTIYF
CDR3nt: TGTGCCAGCAGCGTAGATGAGCCAGGGTCTGGAAACACCATATATTTT

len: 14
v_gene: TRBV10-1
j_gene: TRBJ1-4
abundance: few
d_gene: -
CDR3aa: CASSESPGGGKLFF
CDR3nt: TGCGCCAGCAGTGAGTCCCCTGGCGGGGGAAAACTGTTTTTT

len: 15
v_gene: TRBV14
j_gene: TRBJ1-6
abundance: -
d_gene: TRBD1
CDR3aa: CASSQVGQGWSPLHF
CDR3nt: TGTGCCAGCAGCCAAGTAGGACAGGGATGGTCACCCCTCCACTTT

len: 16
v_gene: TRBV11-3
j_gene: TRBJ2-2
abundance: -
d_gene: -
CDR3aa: CASSLSRAEVTGELFF
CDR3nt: TGTGCCAGCAGCCTTTCGAGGGCGGAGGTAACCGGGGAGCTGTTTTTT

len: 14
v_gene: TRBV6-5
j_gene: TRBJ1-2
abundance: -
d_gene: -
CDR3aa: CASSEVGGNYGYTF
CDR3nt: TGTGCCAGCAGTGAAGTTGGCGGAAACTATGGCTACACCTTC

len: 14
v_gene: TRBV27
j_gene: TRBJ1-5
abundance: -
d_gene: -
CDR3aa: CASSLTVRNEPQHF
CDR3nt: TGTGCCAGCAGTTTAACCGTAAGGAACGAGCCCCAGCATTTT

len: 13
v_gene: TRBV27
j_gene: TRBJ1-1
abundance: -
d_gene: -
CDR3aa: CASTLHPNTEAFF
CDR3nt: TGTGCCAGCACTTTGCATCCGAACACTGAAGCTTTCTTT

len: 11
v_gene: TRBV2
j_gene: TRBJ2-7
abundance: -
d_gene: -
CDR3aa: CASSRSYEQYF
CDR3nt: TGTGCCAGCAGCCGCTCTTACGAGCAGTACTTC

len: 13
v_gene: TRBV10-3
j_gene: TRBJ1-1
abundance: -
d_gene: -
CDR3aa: CAISREPNTEAFF
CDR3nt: TGTGCCATCAGCAGGGAGCCGAACACTGAAGCTTTCTTT

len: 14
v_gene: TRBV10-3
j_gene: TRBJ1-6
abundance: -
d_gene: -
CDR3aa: CAISESQSGTPLHF
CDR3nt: TGTGCCATCAGTGAGTCCCAGAGTGGAACACCCCTCCACTTT

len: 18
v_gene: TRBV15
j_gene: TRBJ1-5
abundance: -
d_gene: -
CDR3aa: CATSRPSRTDFLNQPQHF
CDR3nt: TGTGCCACCAGCAGGCCGTCGCGGACGGATTTTTTAAATCAGCCCCAGCATTTT

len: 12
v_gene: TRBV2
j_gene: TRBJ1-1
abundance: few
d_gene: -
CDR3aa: CASSEVGAEAFF
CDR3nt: TGTGCCAGCAGTGAAGTAGGCGCTGAAGCTTTCTTT

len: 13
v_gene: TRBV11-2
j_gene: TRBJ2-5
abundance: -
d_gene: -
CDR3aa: CASSLDARGPQYF
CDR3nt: TGTGCCAGCAGCTTAGATGCCAGGGGACCCCAGTACTTC

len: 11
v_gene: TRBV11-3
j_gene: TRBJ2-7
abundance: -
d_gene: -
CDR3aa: CASSSGSEQYF
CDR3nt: TGTGCCAGCAGCTCCGGGTCCGAGCAGTACTTC

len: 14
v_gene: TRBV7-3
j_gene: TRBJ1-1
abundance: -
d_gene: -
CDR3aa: CASSLGVLGTEAFF
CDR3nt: TGTGCCAGCAGCTTAGGGGTCCTGGGCACTGAAGCTTTCTTT

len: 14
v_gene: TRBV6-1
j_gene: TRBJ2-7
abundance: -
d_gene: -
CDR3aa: CASSEQGTMGEQYF
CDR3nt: TGTGCCAGCAGTGAACAGGGGACCATGGGCGAGCAGTACTTC

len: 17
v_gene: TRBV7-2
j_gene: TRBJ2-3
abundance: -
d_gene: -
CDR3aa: CASSPNEGLQSTDTQYF
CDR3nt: TGTGCCAGCAGCCCGAATGAGGGACTCCAAAGCACAGATACGCAGTATTTT

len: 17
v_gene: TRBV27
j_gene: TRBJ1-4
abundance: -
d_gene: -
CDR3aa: CASSPTFLPPLNEKLFF
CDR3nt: TGTGCCAGCAGCCCGACATTCCTTCCCCCTCTTAATGAAAAACTGTTTTTT

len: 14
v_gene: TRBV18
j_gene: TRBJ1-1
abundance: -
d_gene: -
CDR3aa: CASSPPIPNTEAFF
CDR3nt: TGTGCCAGCTCACCACCGATCCCGAACACTGAAGCTTTCTTT